One and the same sample provided the 5 T cell receptor beta chains below, sequenced in a study of T-cell memory formation after mild COVID-19. TCRdb re-analysed the 5' RACE reads in MiXCR, keeping a single row per CDR3 protein. The sample has 100,000 to 150,000 distinct CDR3 sequences, about 6.5% seen once; the top ten hold under 2.5%. Sequencing was performed on PBMCs or a T cell subset sorted from them (not recorded which). The receptors shown here come from an adult woman who had mild COVID-19 (a few samples of this study predate the infection). Cell type and time point are not known.

This clonotype was counted ten times or more. The CDR3 bases are TGTGCCAGCAGCTTAAGTCCTAGCCCATACTCCTACGAGCAGTACTTC. It translates to CASSLSPSPYSYEQYF. The gene calls are TRBV7-3 and TRBJ2-7; tentatively, D is TRBD2 (5 bases). Germline V gene sequence: CDR1 SGHTA, CDR2 FQGTGA. Trimming shortened V by 1 base and J by 0 bases, and 13 bases separated the two germline ends. There are 16 residues in the CDR3.

This chain connects TRBV5-6 to TRBJ1-5; unclear D gene. The V and J ends lost 0 bases and 7 bases respectively, with 20 bases between them. This CDR3 comprises 17 residues. Germline loops: CDR1 SGHDT, CDR2 YYEEEE. In DNA, the CDR3 is TGTGCCAGCAGCTTGGCCGGGAAAGGGCTCGGGAGACAGCCCCAGCATTTT. This translates into CASSLAGKGLGRQPQHF.

This clonotype showed up many times. V and J are TRBV20-1 and TRBJ1-5; 7 bases align to TRBD1. There are 15 residues in the CDR3. With V trimmed by 1 base and J by 3 bases, 6 bases remained unmatched. Germline V CDR1 and CDR2: DFQATT, SNEGSKA (reference sequence). In DNA, the CDR3 is TGCAGTGCTAGAGTGTCAGGGGGAAACAATCAGCCCCAGCATTTT. It specifies CSARVSGGNNQPQHF.

The rearrangement uses TRBV4-2 and TRBJ1-1; D may be TRBD1 (5 bases). Trimming took off 3 bases at V and 3 bases at J, with 17 bases between the two ends. This CDR3 spans 16 amino acids. Germline V lookup: CDR1 LGHNA, CDR2 YNFKEQ. The CDR3 region is CASSQAGTSAYTEAFF. In nucleotides, the CDR3 is TGTGCCAGCAGCCAGGCCGGGACTAGCGCGTACACTGAAGCTTTCTTT.

This clonotype was recorded many times. The chain links TRBV12-3 or TRBV12-4 to TRBJ1-1; D may be TRBD1 (5 bases). The CDR3 spans 14 residues. The germline V and J ends were trimmed by 2 bases and 4 bases, with 11 bases remaining between them. The CDR3 region is CASSLTKGTTEAFF. The CDR3 DNA reads TGTGCCAGCAGTTTAACAAAGGGGACCACTGAAGCTTTCTTT.